The next 15 T cell receptor beta chains were all read from a single sample in a study of T cells in Graves' hyperthyroidism and ophthalmopathy. The source material, RNA transcripts, was used to amplify TCR beta CDR3 regions. First-round RT-PCR targeting the TCR CDR3 was performed with the HTBI primer set. A single record per CDR3 protein comes from TCRdb applying MiXCR to the multiplex PCR reads. Of approximately 260,000 distinct CDR3 sequences listed, roughly 15% are singletons. The specimen sequenced was blood. These receptors were collected from a woman between 50 and 59 years old with Graves' hyperthyroidism that later progressed to Graves' ophthalmopathy.

This clonotype was recorded a few times. This chain joins TRBV10-3 and TRBJ2-2; no clear D. The length of the CDR3 is 14 residues. Deletions cut 4 bases from V and 7 bases from J, with 13 bases between. In germline, CDR1 is ENHRY, CDR2 SYGVKD. For the CDR3, the DNA is TGTGCCATCAGTGCTGACGAGTCGGGCGGGGAGCTGTTTTTT. Translation gives CAISADESGGELFF.

This clonotype came up a few times. This chain uses TRBV24-1 with TRBJ2-2; D perhaps matches TRBD2 (6 bases). V was clipped by 5 bases and J by 4 bases, with 13 bases between them. CDR1 KGHDR and CDR2 SFDVKD come from the germline V gene. The CDR3 runs 15 residues. The CDR3 here is CATSGIGTATGELFF. Written as DNA, the CDR3 is TGTGCCACCAGTGGTATCGGGACTGCCACCGGGGAGCTGTTTTTT.

This clonotype has at least ten counts. The V call is TRBV18, the J call TRBJ2-7, with D perhaps TRBD1 (5 bases). Trimming shortened V by 3 bases and J by 4 bases, and 13 bases separated the two germline ends. CDR3 size: 14 residues. CDR1 is KGHSH and CDR2 is LQKENI in the germline V gene. For the CDR3, the DNA is TGTGCCAGCTCACCGAGTGGAGACAGTTACGAGCAGTACTTC. Its protein is CASSPSGDSYEQYF. Full variable domain (outside the CDR3, taken from reference TRBV18 and TRBJ2-7): NAGVMQNPRHLVRRRGQEARLRCSPMKGHSHVYWYRQLPEEGLKFMVYLQKENIIDESGMPKERFSAEFPKEGPSILRIQQVVRGDSAAYFCASSPSGDSYEQYFGPGTRLTVT.

This clonotype was counted at least ten times. DNA for the CDR3: TGTGCCAGCGCGGAGGGCAGGGCCTCTAACTATGGCTACACCTTC. Translating gives CASAEGRASNYGYTF. V gene TRBV6-1 combines with J gene TRBJ1-2; tentatively, D is TRBD1 (5 bases). Germline values: CDR1 MNHNS, CDR2 SASEGT. Trimming pared 8 bases from V and 0 bases from J, leaving 16 bases between. This CDR3 is 15 amino acids long.

This clonotype was seen ten or more times. The chain combines TRBV6-2 or TRBV6-3 with TRBJ2-6, with no clear D. This CDR3 has 15 residues. V was trimmed by 8 bases and J by 0 bases, leaving 11 bases between them. The germline V gene has CDR1 MNHEY and CDR2 SVGEGT. The CDR3 spells CASRTRSSGANVLTF. The CDR3, as DNA: TGTGCCAGCCGGACGAGGAGCTCTGGGGCCAACGTCCTGACTTTC.

In its sample, this clonotype was seen many times. The rearrangement links TRBV3-1 to TRBJ2-2; 7 bases line up with TRBD1. CDR1 and CDR2 (germline): LGHDT, YNNKEL (reference sequence). The CDR3 sequence is 15 residues long. The V segment lost 4 bases and the J segment 4 bases; nucleotides outside the gene matches: 6. The CDR3: CASSPLGTATGELFF. CDR3 DNA: TGTGCCAGCAGCCCACTCGGGACAGCCACCGGGGAGCTGTTTTTT. Full variable domain (rest looked up from reference TRBV3-1 and TRBJ2-2): DTAVSQTPKYLVTQMGNDKSIKCEQNLGHDTMYWYKQDSKKFLKIMFSYNNKELIINETVPNRFSPKSPDKAHLNLHINSLELGDSAVYFCASSPLGTATGELFFGEGSRLTVL.

Ten or more counts support this clonotype. V is TRBV5-1 and J is TRBJ1-1, with D uncertain. CDR3 length: 16 amino acids. Germline CDR1 is SGHRS and CDR2 is YFSETQ. V was trimmed by 6 bases and J by 0 bases, leaving 18 bases between them. The CDR3 loop is CASIPDGNFMNTEAFF. Written as DNA, the CDR3 is TGCGCCAGCATCCCGGACGGCAATTTCATGAACACTGAAGCTTTCTTT.

This sequence joins TRBV28 and TRBJ1-2; 7 bases fit TRBD1. Germline values: CDR1 MDHEN, CDR2 SYDVKM. Germline trimming cut 7 bases from V and 8 bases from J; bases unmatched to any gene: 7. CDR3 length equals 12 residues. The DNA for the CDR3 is TGTGCCAGCACCAGACAGGGAGGCGGCTACACCTTC. This translates into CASTRQGGGYTF.

This clonotype has at least ten counts. The chain carries TRBV20-1 and TRBJ1-1; D possibly corresponds to TRBD1 (5 bases). Germline-derived CDR1 and CDR2 are DFQATT and SNEGSKA (reference sequence). There are 12 residues in the CDR3. V was cut by 6 bases and J by 3 bases, with 11 bases left in between. The DNA of the CDR3 is TGCAGTGCAAAGGTGGGGGACACTGAAGCTTTCTTT. Translated: CSAKVGDTEAFF.

This clonotype has ten or more counts. This sequence joins TRBV11-2 and TRBJ2-3; TRBD2 is a possible D gene (5 bases). Germline V gene lookup returns CDR1 SGHAT and CDR2 FQNNGV. This CDR3 region has 12 residues. V lost 3 bases and J lost 4, with 5 bases in between. CDR3 sequence (DNA): TGTGCCAGCAGCTTTAGCGCAGATACGCAGTATTTT. Its protein is CASSFSADTQYF.

This clonotype was seen many times. The chain employs TRBV12-3 or TRBV12-4 and TRBJ1-1; D ambiguous. V was trimmed by 6 bases and J by 4 bases, leaving 12 bases between them. CDR3 size: 13 residues. CDR3: CASRLSGGTEAFF. CDR3 bases: TGTGCCAGCAGATTGAGTGGTGGCACTGAAGCTTTCTTT.

On this clonotype: This could be a read error, since a much larger clone is one nucleotide away. The CDR3 bases are TGTGCCTGGAGTGCTGCTAGCGGGGCGAGGGAGCAGTACTTC. The encoded protein is CAWSAASGAREQYF. The genes are TRBV30 and TRBJ2-7; 9 bases are shared with TRBD2. J was trimmed by 7 bases and V by 1 base; bases with no gene match: 8. The length of the CDR3 is 14 residues. Germline V gene lookup returns CDR1 GTSNPN and CDR2 SVGIG (reference sequence).

This clonotype has at least ten counts. The chain carries TRBV6-1 and TRBJ2-7; a weak D match, TRBD2 (6 bases). The CDR3 extends over 13 amino acids. The germline CDR1 and CDR2 sequences are MNHNS and SASEGT. Trimming took 10 bases from V and 2 from J, leaving 15 bases between them. The CDR3 sequence is CATFTGDAYEQYF. The DNA of the CDR3 is TGTGCCACCTTCACGGGAGACGCCTACGAGCAGTACTTC.

The table lists this clonotype with a few counts. The chain has TRBV13 and TRBJ1-2; D may be TRBD1 (5 bases). The CDR3 has 14 amino acids. Germline V gives CDR1 PRHDT, CDR2 FYEKMQ (reference sequence). V lost 5 bases and J lost 4, with 14 bases in between. CDR3 amino acids: CASSPLGQTYGYTF. In DNA form, the CDR3 reads TGTGCCAGCAGCCCCCTGGGGCAAACCTATGGCTACACCTTC.

This clonotype showed up many times. The chain couples TRBV3-1 to TRBJ2-1, with unresolved D. The ends were cut back, 0 bases at V and 4 bases at J, with 10 bases in the middle. Germline CDR1 reads LGHDT; CDR2 reads YNNKEL (reference sequence). The CDR3 spans 15 residues. The CDR3 sequence: CASSQDQSPYNEQFF. CDR3 coding DNA: TGTGCCAGCAGCCAAGATCAATCCCCGTACAATGAGCAGTTCTTC.